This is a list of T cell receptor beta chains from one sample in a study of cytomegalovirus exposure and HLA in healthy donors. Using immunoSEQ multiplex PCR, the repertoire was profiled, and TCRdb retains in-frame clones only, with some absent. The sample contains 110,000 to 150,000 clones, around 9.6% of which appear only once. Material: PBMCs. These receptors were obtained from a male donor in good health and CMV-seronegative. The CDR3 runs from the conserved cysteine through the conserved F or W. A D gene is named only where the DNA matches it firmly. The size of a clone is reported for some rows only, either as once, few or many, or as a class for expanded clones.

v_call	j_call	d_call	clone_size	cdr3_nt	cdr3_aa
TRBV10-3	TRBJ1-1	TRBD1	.	TGTGCCATCAGTGAGTCAACAGGGGTTCCTGAAGCTTTCTTT	CAISESTGVPEAFF
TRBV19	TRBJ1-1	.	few	TGTGCCAGTAGCCCGGGTTTGAACACTGAAGCTTTCTTT	CASSPGLNTEAFF
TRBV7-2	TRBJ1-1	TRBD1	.	TGTGCCAGCAGCTTCTACAGGGGACTTGTCGCTTTCTTT	CASSFYRGLVAFF
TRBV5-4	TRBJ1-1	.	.	TGTGCCAGCAGCAATGACAGGTTGAACACTGAAGCTTTCTTT	CASSNDRLNTEAFF
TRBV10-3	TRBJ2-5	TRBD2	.	TGTGCCACCGGGGGGGCCTACAGTGCGACCCAAGAGACCCAGTACTTC	CATGGAYSATQETQYF
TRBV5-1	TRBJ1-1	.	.	TGCGCCAGCAGCTTGGGGGCAGGGATGAACACTGAAGCTTTCTTT	CASSLGAGMNTEAFF
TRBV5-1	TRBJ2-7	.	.	TGCGCCAGCGAATCTATACACGGGGAGCAGTACTTC	CASESIHGEQYF
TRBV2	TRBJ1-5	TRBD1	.	TGTGCCAGCAGTGGGGGACAGGACTCCGTTCAGCCCCAGCATTTT	CASSGGQDSVQPQHF
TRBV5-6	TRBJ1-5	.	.	TGTGCCAGCAGCTTGCTTCAGGGCGAAGGGCAGCCCCAGCATTTT	CASSLLQGEGQPQHF
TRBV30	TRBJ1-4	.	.	TGTGCCTGGGCCGGACAGTCAAATGAAAAACTGTTTTTT	CAWAGQSNEKLFF
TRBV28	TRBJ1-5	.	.	TGTGCCAGCAGAAAGGGAGGTCAGCCCCAGCATTTT	CASRKGGQPQHF
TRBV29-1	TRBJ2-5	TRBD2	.	TGCAGCGGATACCGGGAGGTGGGGGAGACCCAGTACTTC	CSGYREVGETQYF
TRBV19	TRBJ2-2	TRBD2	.	TGTGCCAGTAGTATACGTGGCGGGAGCGGGGCCGGGGAGCTGTTTTTT	CASSIRGGSGAGELFF
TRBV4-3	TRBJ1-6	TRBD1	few	TGCGCCAGCAGCGGACGGACAGGACAAAATTCACCCCTCCACTTT	CASSGRTGQNSPLHF
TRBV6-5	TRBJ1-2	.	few	TGTGCCAGCAGTTATGCGGAGGGAAGCTATGGCTACACCTTC	CASSYAEGSYGYTF
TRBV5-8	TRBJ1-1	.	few	TGTGCCAGCAGCTTTGAGGAGGGCACTGAAGCTTTCTTT	CASSFEEGTEAFF
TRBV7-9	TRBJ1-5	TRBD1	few	TGTGCCAGCAGCCCAGGGACAGGGAATAGCAATCAGCCCCAGCATTTT	CASSPGTGNSNQPQHF
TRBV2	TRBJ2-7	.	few	TGTGCCAGCACCAGTCGGGGGATCTCCTACGAGCAGTACTTC	CASTSRGISYEQYF
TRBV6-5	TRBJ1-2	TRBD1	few	TGTGCCAGCAGTTACCTTATCGACAGGGCCACCTATGGCTACACCTTC	CASSYLIDRATYGYTF
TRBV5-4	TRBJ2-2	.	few	TGTGCCAGCAGCGACCTAGGCTTTATGCATACCGGGGAGCTGTTTTTT	CASSDLGFMHTGELFF
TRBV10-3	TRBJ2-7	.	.	TGTGCCATCAGTGAGTCGGGCAGCTCCTACGAGCAGTACTTC	CAISESGSSYEQYF
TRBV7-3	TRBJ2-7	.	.	TGTGCCAGCAGCCCGAGTGGCTGGGCCGACGAGCAGTACTTC	CASSPSGWADEQYF
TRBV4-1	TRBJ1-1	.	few	TGCGCCAGCAGCCTGGGCCTTGGGAGTCCTGAAGCTTTCTTT	CASSLGLGSPEAFF
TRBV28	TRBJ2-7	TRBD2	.	TGTGCCAGCAGTTTAGACCCCCAGCGGGAGGGACGGAATATGATACCCTCCTACGAGCAGTACTTC	CASSLDPQREGRNMIPSYEQYF
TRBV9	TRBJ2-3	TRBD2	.	TGTGCCAGCAGCGGTGGAGGACTAGCGATAACAGATACGCAGTATTTT	CASSGGGLAITDTQYF
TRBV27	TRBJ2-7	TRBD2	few	TGTGCCAGCACCCCAATGGGGGGGTTGAGGGGCGAGCAGTACTTC	CASTPMGGLRGEQYF
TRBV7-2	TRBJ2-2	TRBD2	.	TGTGCCAGCAGCTTAAACGGCGGGGGGAACACCGGGGAGCTGTTTTTT	CASSLNGGGNTGELFF